Each of the 7 T cell receptor beta chains below was sequenced from the same sample in a study of T cell changes during pregnancy in multiple sclerosis. Profiled with immunoSEQ multiplex PCR; TCRdb holds only in-frame clones, not every one. The sample consists of 90,000 or so clones, approximately 95% of them appearing once. This material consisted of peripheral blood, taken after pregnancy. All receptors derive from a female donor in good health, enrolled as a control in a pregnancy study.

J is TRBJ2-7 and V is TRBV5-1; tentative D call: TRBD1 (5 bases). Trimming pared 3 bases from V and 3 bases from J, leaving 10 bases between. The germline CDR1 and CDR2 sequences are SGHRS and YFSETQ. The CDR3 has 13 amino acids. CDR3 protein: CASSSLTDYEQYF. Here the CDR3 DNA reads TGCGCCAGCAGCTCCCTGACAGACTACGAGCAGTACTTC.

The V call is TRBV5-1, the J call TRBJ2-3; TRBD2 agrees at 7 bases. J gave up 0 bases and V 6 bases, and 4 bases lay outside the gene matches. CDR1 and CDR2 (germline): SGHRS, YFSETQ. This CDR3 comprises 14 residues. The CDR3 region is CASMAGDSTDTQYF. The CDR3 DNA reads as TGCGCCAGCATGGCGGGAGACAGCACAGATACGCAGTATTTT.

V and J are TRBV28 and TRBJ2-7, with 8 bases lining up with TRBD1. From germline, CDR1 is MDHEN and CDR2 SYDVKM. V lost 7 bases to trimming and J lost 4 bases; unmatched junction nucleotides: 6. CDR3 length equals 13 residues. The CDR3 bases are TGTGCCAGCACCCACAGGGGGTTTTACGAGCAGTACTTC. This codes for CASTHRGFYEQYF.

The J gene is TRBJ1-5, the V gene TRBV6-6; maybe TRBD1 (5 bases). The CDR3 is 13 amino acids. The germline CDR1 and CDR2 sequences are MNHNY and SVGAGI (reference sequence). Trimming shortened V by 5 bases and J by 3 bases, and 8 bases separated the two germline ends. The CDR3, as DNA: TGTGCCAGCAGTGACAGTCCCAATCAGCCCCAGCATTTT. Translated, it gives CASSDSPNQPQHF.

This chain connects TRBV18 to TRBJ2-2; 7 bases map to TRBD1. This CDR3 is 15 amino acids long. From germline, CDR1 is KGHSH and CDR2 LQKENI. V lost 6 bases to trimming and J lost 0 bases; unmatched junction nucleotides: 4. The CDR3 DNA sequence: TGTGCCAGCTCCCGGGACAGCGCGAACACCGGGGAGCTGTTTTTT. This gives the protein CASSRDSANTGELFF.

V usage is TRBV27 and J usage is TRBJ2-7; possible D gene TRBD2, 5 bases. Germline V gives CDR1 MNHEY, CDR2 SMNVEV (reference sequence). This CDR3 has 11 amino acids. The V and J ends lost 5 bases and 7 bases respectively, with 9 bases between them. The CDR3 region is CASSLGGEQYF. CDR3 coding DNA: TGTGCCAGCAGTCTCGGAGGAGAGCAGTACTTC.

This chain uses TRBV5-1 with TRBJ2-1; TRBD2 matches 9 bases. Germline V lookup: CDR1 SGHRS, CDR2 YFSETQ. The V segment lost 1 base and the J segment 9 bases; nucleotides outside the gene matches: 5. The CDR3 is made up of 14 amino acids. The CDR3 here is CASSLSTSGGEQFF. The CDR3 DNA sequence: TGCGCCAGCAGCTTGTCGACTAGCGGTGGTGAGCAGTTCTTC.